What follows describes a single T cell receptor (beta chain). This entry comes from a study of blood T cell repertoires in COVID-19. CDR1 is WSHSY and CDR2 is SAAADI in the germline V gene. The CDR3 spans 17 residues. The ends were cut back, 0 bases at V and 3 bases at J, with 17 bases in the middle. The method was immunoSEQ multiplex PCR; TCRdb's version includes in-frame clones alone and lacks a portion of them. The sample holds approximately 210,000 clones, approximately 84% seen once. Source material: peripheral blood. The TCR was taken from a woman between 50 and 59 years old with active or convalescent COVID-19. The chain has TRBV10-2 and TRBJ1-1; D is ambiguous. CDR3 nucleotide sequence: TGCGCCAGCAGTGAGTCGGCGCGGTACTTGGATCACACTGAAGCTTTCTTT. Protein sequence: CASSESARYLDHTEAFF.